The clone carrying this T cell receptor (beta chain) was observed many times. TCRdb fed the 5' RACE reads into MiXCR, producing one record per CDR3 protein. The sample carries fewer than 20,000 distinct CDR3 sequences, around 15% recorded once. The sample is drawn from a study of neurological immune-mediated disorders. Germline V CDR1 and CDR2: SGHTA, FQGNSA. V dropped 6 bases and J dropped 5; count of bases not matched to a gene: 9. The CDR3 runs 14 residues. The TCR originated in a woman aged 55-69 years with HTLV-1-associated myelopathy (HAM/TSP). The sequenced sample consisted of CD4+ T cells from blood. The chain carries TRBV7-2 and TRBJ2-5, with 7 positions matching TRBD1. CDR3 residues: CASSRNRGEETQYF. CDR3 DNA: TGTGCCAGCAGTCGAAACAGGGGCGAGGAGACCCAGTACTTC.